This T cell receptor (beta chain) was recorded in a study of PD-L1 blockade in urothelial cancer. Sample time point: pretreatment peripheral blood. Per the germline V gene, CDR1 is SGHRS and CDR2 is YFSETQ. V was pared by 0 bases and J by 7 bases, with 8 bases of the junction left unmatched. This CDR3 has 16 amino acids. The repertoire was sequenced with immunoSEQ multiplex PCR; TCRdb's copy has only in-frame clones and lacks some. The sample consists of some 45,000 clones, approximately 80% of them appearing once. The chain employs TRBV5-1 and TRBJ1-4; the match to TRBD1 covers 8 bases. The sequence came from a man in his sixties with urothelial cancer. This specimen was PBMCs, taken around atezolizumab (anti-PD-L1) treatment. CDR3 in DNA: TGCGCCAGCAGCTTGGCCGCGGGACAGGTCGGTGAAAAACTGTTTTTT. Residues: CASSLAAGQVGEKLFF.